This T cell receptor (beta chain) was sequenced for a study of T-cell memory formation after mild COVID-19. Points from the study as a whole: In second-wave clones peaking day 37, SARS-CoV-2 specificity remained unconfirmed.

Notes on this clonotype: Its antigen is undetermined.

The CDR3 contains 14 residues. V trimming: 4 bases; J trimming: 8 bases; junction bases outside the gene matches: 7. Germline V gives CDR1 SGHTA, CDR2 FQGNSA. TCRdb called the 5' RACE reads again in MiXCR, with one record for every CDR3 protein. The sample shows roughly 410,000 distinct CDR3 sequences, 24% of them seen only once. The chain carries TRBV7-2 and TRBJ1-2; 10 bases are a match to TRBD1. This receptor was obtained from an adult woman who had mild COVID-19 (a few samples of this study predate the infection). Cell type and time point are not known. What was sequenced was PBMCs or a T cell subset sorted from them (not recorded which). In nucleotides, the CDR3 is TGTGCCAGCAGCTCGACCGGGACAGGGGAAGGCTACACCTTC. Translated: CASSSTGTGEGYTF. Using reference TRBV7-2 and TRBJ1-2 for the parts outside the CDR3, the full variable domain is GAGVSQSPSNKVTEKGKDVELRCDPISGHTALYWYRQSLGQGLEFLIYFQGNSAPDKSGLPSDRFSAERTGGSVSTLTIQRTQQEDSAVYLCASSSTGTGEGYTFGSGTRLTVV.